This TCR beta chain emerged from a study of post-analysis software for immune sequencing data. Study summary: The courses of disease that were included comprised relapsing-remitting, secondary progressive and progressive-relapsing multiple sclerosis.

The V and J ends lost 4 bases and 2 bases respectively, with 10 bases between them. From germline, CDR1 is SGHRS and CDR2 YFSETQ. The CDR3 runs to 14 residues. Remarks on this clonotype: The antigen is undetermined.

Researchers reported that TCR beta cDNA libraries carried unique molecular identifiers. Researchers reported 520,000 or so cDNA molecules coming from around 1 to 10 million T cells. TCRdb re-called the PCR reads with MiXCR, one entry per CDR3 protein. This sample carries hundreds of thousands of distinct CDR3 sequences, 25% to 30% of them seen once, and the ten largest clones take around 0.6%. Broader study findings: Versus controls, multiple sclerosis patients showed significantly lower diversity (normalized Chao1). Samples from a shared batch, those prepared together, strongly co-clustered by F measure. Patients had higher frequencies than controls of five TRBV segments, including TRBV5-6, TRBV5-1 and TRBV20-1.

Material: blood. The gene calls are TRBV5-1 and TRBJ1-5; D is uncertain. The receptor's source is a girl aged 5-17 years with multiple sclerosis. The CDR3 is CASSADPGNQPQHF. The CDR3 DNA sequence: TGCGCCAGCAGCGCAGACCCTGGCAATCAGCCCCAGCATTTT.